The T cell receptor beta chain described here comes from a study of cytomegalovirus exposure and HLA in healthy donors. The CDR3 runs to 13 residues. Trimming removed 3 bases at V and 9 bases at J, with 15 bases between. Germline V gene lookup returns CDR1 SNHLY and CDR2 FYNNEI. With 60 Vbeta and 13 Jbeta primers, the PCR was carried out. Libraries were prepared by immunoSEQ multiplex PCR; TCRdb keeps only in-frame clonotypes and omits some of them. The sample lists roughly 190,000 clones, 78% occurring once. The sample holds one count of this clone. Its antigen is unidentified. Study-wide results and caveats: What TCR beta sequences reportedly achieved was accurate prediction of HLA-A and HLA-B alleles in most subjects. In a later analysis, at a false discovery rate of 0.05, about 16,000 TCR beta sequences matched HLA alleles. Later, an analysis found that common viral pathogens appeared to be linked with several of the most significant clusters.

The clonotype was recovered from a woman in her 30s in good health and CMV-seropositive. The sequencing sample was made of PBMCs. The chain is built from TRBV2 and TRBJ2-7; no definite D call. DNA for the CDR3: TGTGCCAGCAGTGAGGAGACCCTTGGGTGGCAGTACTTC. It is translated as CASSEETLGWQYF. The whole variable domain, filled in from reference TRBV2 and TRBJ2-7, reads EPEVTQTPSHQVTQMGQEVILRCVPISNHLYFYWYRQILGQKVEFLVSFYNNEISEKSEIFDDQFSVERPDGSNFTLKIRSTKLEDSAMYFCASSEETLGWQYFGPGTRLTVT.